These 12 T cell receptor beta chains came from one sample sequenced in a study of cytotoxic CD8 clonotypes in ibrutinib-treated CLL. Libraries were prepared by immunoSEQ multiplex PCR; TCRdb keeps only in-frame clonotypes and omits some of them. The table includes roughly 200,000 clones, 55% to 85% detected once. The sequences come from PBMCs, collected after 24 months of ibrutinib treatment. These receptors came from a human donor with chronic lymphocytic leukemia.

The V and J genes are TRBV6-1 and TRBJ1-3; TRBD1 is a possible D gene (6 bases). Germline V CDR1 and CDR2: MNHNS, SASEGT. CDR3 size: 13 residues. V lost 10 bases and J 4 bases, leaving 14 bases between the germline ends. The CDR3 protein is CAITTGPGNTIYF. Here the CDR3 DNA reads TGTGCCATTACAACAGGGCCCGGAAACACCATATATTTT.

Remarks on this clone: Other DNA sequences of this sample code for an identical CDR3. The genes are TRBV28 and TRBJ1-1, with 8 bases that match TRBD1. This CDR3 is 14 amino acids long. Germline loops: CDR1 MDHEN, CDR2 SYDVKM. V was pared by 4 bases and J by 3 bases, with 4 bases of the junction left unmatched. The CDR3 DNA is TGTGCCAGCAGTTATCTACAGGGGGACACTGAAGCTTTCTTT. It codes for CASSYLQGDTEAFF. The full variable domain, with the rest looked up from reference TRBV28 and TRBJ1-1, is DVKVTQSSRYLVKRTGEKVFLECVQDMDHENMFWYRQDPGLGLRLIYFSYDVKMKEKGDIPEGYSVSREKKERFSLILESASTNQTSMYLCASSYLQGDTEAFFGQGTRLTVV.

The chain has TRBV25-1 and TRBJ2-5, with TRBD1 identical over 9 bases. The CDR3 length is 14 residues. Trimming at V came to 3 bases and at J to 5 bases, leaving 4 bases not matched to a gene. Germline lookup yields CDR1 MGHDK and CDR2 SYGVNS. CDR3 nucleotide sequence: TGTGCCAGCAGTGATCACAGGGGGCTCGAGACCCAGTACTTC. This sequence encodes CASSDHRGLETQYF.

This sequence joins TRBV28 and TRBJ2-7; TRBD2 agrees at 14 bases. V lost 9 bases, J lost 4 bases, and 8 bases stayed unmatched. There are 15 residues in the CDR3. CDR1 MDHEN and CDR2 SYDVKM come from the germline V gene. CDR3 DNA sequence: TGTGCCAGTCAGCTATGGACTAGCGGGAGGTACGAGCAGTACTTC. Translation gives CASQLWTSGRYEQYF.

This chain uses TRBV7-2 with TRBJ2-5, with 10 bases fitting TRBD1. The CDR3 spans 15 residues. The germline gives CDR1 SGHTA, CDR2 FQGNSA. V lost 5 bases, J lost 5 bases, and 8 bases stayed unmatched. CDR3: CASSTGTGVHETQYF. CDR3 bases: TGTGCCAGCAGCACCGGGACAGGGGTCCACGAGACCCAGTACTTC.

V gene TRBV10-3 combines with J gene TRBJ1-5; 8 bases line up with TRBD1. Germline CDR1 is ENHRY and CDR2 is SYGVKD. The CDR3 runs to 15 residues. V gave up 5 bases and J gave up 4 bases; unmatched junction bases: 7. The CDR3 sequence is CAISKTGEGNQPQHF. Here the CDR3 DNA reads TGTGCCATCAGTAAGACAGGGGAAGGGAATCAGCCCCAGCATTTT.

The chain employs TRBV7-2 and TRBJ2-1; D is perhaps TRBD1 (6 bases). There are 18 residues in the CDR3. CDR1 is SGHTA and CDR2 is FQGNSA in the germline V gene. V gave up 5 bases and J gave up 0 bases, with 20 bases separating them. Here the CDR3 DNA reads TGTGCCAGCAGCCCACTTATGTCTCTAGGGGGCTCCTACAATGAGCAGTTCTTC. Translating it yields CASSPLMSLGGSYNEQFF. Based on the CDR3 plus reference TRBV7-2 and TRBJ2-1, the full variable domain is GAGVSQSPSNKVTEKGKDVELRCDPISGHTALYWYRQSLGQGLEFLIYFQGNSAPDKSGLPSDRFSAERTGGSVSTLTIQRTQQEDSAVYLCASSPLMSLGGSYNEQFFGPGTRLTVL.

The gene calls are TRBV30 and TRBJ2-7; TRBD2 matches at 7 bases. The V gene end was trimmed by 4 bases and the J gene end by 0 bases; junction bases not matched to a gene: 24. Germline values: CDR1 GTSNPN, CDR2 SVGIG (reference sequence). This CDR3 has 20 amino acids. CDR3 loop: CAWTNWGGSRSGLRSYEQYF. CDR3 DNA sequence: TGTGCCTGGACTAATTGGGGGGGGTCTCGGTCCGGACTGCGCTCCTACGAGCAGTACTTC.

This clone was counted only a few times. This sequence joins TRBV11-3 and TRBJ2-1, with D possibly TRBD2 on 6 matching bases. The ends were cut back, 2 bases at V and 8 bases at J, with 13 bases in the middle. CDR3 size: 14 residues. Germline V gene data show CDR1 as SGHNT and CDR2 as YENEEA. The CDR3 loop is CASSLHRASDEQFF. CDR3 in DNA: TGTGCCAGCAGCTTACATAGGGCTAGCGATGAGCAGTTCTTC.

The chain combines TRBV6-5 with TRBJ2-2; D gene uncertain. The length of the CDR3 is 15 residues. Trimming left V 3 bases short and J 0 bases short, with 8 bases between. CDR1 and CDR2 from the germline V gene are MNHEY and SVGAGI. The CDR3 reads CASSYGLPNTGELFF. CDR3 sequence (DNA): TGTGCCAGCAGTTATGGGCTCCCGAACACCGGGGAGCTGTTTTTT.

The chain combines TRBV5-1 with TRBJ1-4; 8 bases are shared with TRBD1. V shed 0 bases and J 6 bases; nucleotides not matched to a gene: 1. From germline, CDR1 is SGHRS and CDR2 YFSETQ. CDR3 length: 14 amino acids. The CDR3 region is CASSLGTGYEKLFF. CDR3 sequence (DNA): TGCGCCAGCAGCTTGGGGACAGGGTATGAAAAACTGTTTTTT. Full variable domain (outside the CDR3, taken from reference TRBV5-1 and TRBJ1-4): KAGVTQTPRYLIKTRGQQVTLSCSPISGHRSVSWYQQTPGQGLQFLFEYFSETQRNKGNFPGRFSGRQFSNSRSEMNVSTLELGDSALYLCASSLGTGYEKLFFGSGTQLSVL.

The CDR3 reads CASRLRLQETQYF. The DNA of the CDR3 is TGTGCCAGCAGGCTTAGGCTGCAAGAGACCCAGTACTTC. The rearrangement joins TRBV7-2 to TRBJ2-5; D is undetermined. Per the germline V gene, CDR1 is SGHTA and CDR2 is FQGNSA. Deletions cut 6 bases from V and 2 bases from J, with 10 bases between. CDR3 length: 13 residues.